The 20 T cell receptor beta chains in this list originate from one sample, sequenced in a study of T cell responses to AZD1222 COVID-19 vaccine. TCRdb's table, derived via immunoSEQ multiplex PCR, lists solely in-frame clones and lacks some. The repertoire includes 75,000 to 95,000 clones, 92% of them detected once, and 7% to 8.5% sits in the top ten. Specimen: peripheral blood, collected on day 0 of MenACWY control vaccination. These receptors originate from an adult in good health.

The J gene is TRBJ1-2, the V gene TRBV2, with D hard to call. Per germline, CDR1 SNHLY and CDR2 FYNNEI. Trimming removed 3 bases from V and 7 bases from J, with 6 bases in between. This CDR3 is 11 amino acids long. CDR3 amino acids: CASSDGPGYTF. For the CDR3, the DNA is TGTGCCAGCAGTGACGGGCCTGGCTACACCTTC.

V and J are TRBV9 and TRBJ1-6; TRBD1 matches at 7 bases. Germline V gene lookup returns CDR1 SGDLS and CDR2 YYNGEE. This CDR3 comprises 14 residues. V trimming: 0 bases; J trimming: 8 bases; junction bases outside the gene matches: 2. CDR3 sequence (DNA): TGTGCCAGCAGCGTAGGGGACAGTGATTCACCCCTCCACTTT. The encoded protein is CASSVGDSDSPLHF.

J is TRBJ2-1 and V is TRBV19, with 10 bases that match TRBD2. V was pared by 7 bases and J by 8 bases, with 5 bases of the junction left unmatched. The CDR3 loop spans 13 amino acids. Germline V lookup: CDR1 LNHDA, CDR2 SQIVND (reference sequence). The CDR3 sequence: CASNLAGVDEQFF. As DNA, the CDR3 is TGTGCCAGTAATCTAGCGGGAGTGGATGAGCAGTTCTTC.

This clone was recorded a few times. The J gene is TRBJ1-2, the V gene TRBV27; D is perhaps TRBD1 (5 bases). The V end was cut by 6 bases, the J end by 8 bases, with 25 bases between. The germline gives CDR1 MNHEY, CDR2 SMNVEV (reference sequence). The CDR3 is 16 amino acids. The CDR3 DNA is TGTGCCAGCAGACCGCTCCCGGGGGGTGGGGTTCGAGGCTACACCTTC. It is translated as CASRPLPGGGVRGYTF.

The chain recombines TRBV14 with TRBJ2-5, with 9 bases lining up with TRBD1. The CDR3 runs 15 residues. The germline gives CDR1 SGHDN, CDR2 FVKESK. V lost 4 bases, J lost 5 bases, and 8 bases stayed unmatched. The CDR3 region is CASSRWGQGIETQYF. Here the CDR3 DNA reads TGTGCCAGCAGCCGCTGGGGACAGGGTATTGAGACCCAGTACTTC.

This rearrangement joins TRBV6-2 or TRBV6-3 to TRBJ1-1, with D possibly TRBD1 on 5 matching bases. V was clipped by 2 bases and J by 1 base, with 5 bases between them. There are 13 residues in the CDR3. CDR1 MNHEY and CDR2 SVGEGT come from the germline V gene. CDR3 in DNA: TGTGCCAGCAGTTACAGGGGGAACACTGAAGCTTTCTTT. Its protein product is CASSYRGNTEAFF.

The chain joins TRBV28 to TRBJ1-1, with D possibly being TRBD1 (5 bases). Looked up from germline, CDR1 is MDHEN and CDR2 is SYDVKM. The germline V and J ends were trimmed by 3 bases and 11 bases, with 19 bases remaining between them. There are 14 residues in the CDR3. CDR3 sequence: CASSFYVQAGWAFF. The CDR3 coding sequence is TGTGCCAGCAGTTTTTATGTACAGGCCGGTTGGGCTTTCTTT.

The J gene is TRBJ1-2, the V gene TRBV6-5; D possibly corresponds to TRBD1 (5 bases). Germline V CDR1 and CDR2: MNHEY, SVGAGI. The CDR3 is made up of 13 amino acids. Trimming took 6 bases from V and 4 from J, leaving 12 bases between them. In nucleotides, the CDR3 is TGTGCCAGCAGAGGACAAGGGGTCTATGGCTACACCTTC. Translated, it gives CASRGQGVYGYTF.

This chain links TRBV3-1 (or the pseudogene TRBV3-2) with TRBJ2-6, with TRBD1 matching over 8 bases. V lost 4 bases and J lost 3; bases outside the gene matches: 8. Per germline, CDR1 LGHDT and CDR2 YNNKEL (reference sequence). This CDR3 has 17 residues. CDR3 loop: CASSRGQGNLGANVLTF. The DNA for the CDR3 is TGTGCCAGCAGCCGCGGACAGGGTAATCTTGGGGCCAACGTCCTGACTTTC.

The chain recombines TRBV12-3 or TRBV12-4 with TRBJ2-7, with 12 nucleotides matching TRBD2. There are 12 residues in the CDR3. The trim removed 6 bases at V and 12 bases at J, leaving 6 bases unmatched. CDR3 loop: CASSRLAGESYF. The CDR3 coding sequence is TGTGCCAGCAGCCGACTAGCGGGGGAGTCGTACTTC.

The V gene is TRBV5-8, the J gene TRBJ1-5, with D possibly TRBD1 on 5 matching bases. Trimming removed 4 bases from V and 5 bases from J, with 13 bases in between. This CDR3 has 14 amino acids. Germline V gene lookup returns CDR1 SGHTS and CDR2 YDEGEE. The CDR3 here is CASSRGQSHQPQHF. The CDR3 DNA reads as TGTGCCAGCAGCAGGGGCCAGAGTCATCAGCCCCAGCATTTT.

This clone was detected once. The V and J genes are TRBV28 and TRBJ1-1; 7 nucleotides align to TRBD1. This CDR3 is built from 14 residues. The germline V gene encodes CDR1 MDHEN and CDR2 SYDVKM. Trimming at V came to 5 bases and at J to 4 bases, leaving 7 bases not matched to a gene. CDR3 in DNA: TGTGCCAGCAGTGTACCCACAGGGGCCACTGAAGCTTTCTTT. The encoded protein is CASSVPTGATEAFF.

CDR3 sequence (DNA): TGCGCCAGCAGCCCAGGACAGGGGTGGACTGAAGCTTTCTTT. Protein: CASSPGQGWTEAFF. V usage is TRBV5-1 and J usage is TRBJ1-1; 9 bases line up with TRBD1. The V gene end was trimmed by 4 bases and the J gene end by 5 bases; junction bases not matched to a gene: 6. This CDR3 region has 14 residues. Germline CDR1 and CDR2: SGHRS and YFSETQ.

The V and J genes are TRBV14 and TRBJ2-6; D may be TRBD2 (6 bases). Per the germline V gene, CDR1 is SGHDN and CDR2 is FVKESK. This CDR3 is built from 22 residues. V dropped 0 bases and J dropped 0 bases, with 24 bases sitting between them. The CDR3 nucleotides read TGTGCCAGCAGCCAAGAGGAGGGTTTCTGGGACCCCTATTCCTCTGGGGCCAACGTCCTGACTTTC. Amino acid sequence: CASSQEEGFWDPYSSGANVLTF.

The V call is TRBV15, the J call TRBJ1-5; 10 nucleotides agree with TRBD1. The V gene end was trimmed by 2 bases and the J gene end by 2 bases; junction bases not matched to a gene: 3. CDR1 is LNHNV and CDR2 is YYDKDF in the germline V gene (reference sequence). There are 16 residues in the CDR3. The DNA of the CDR3 is TGTGCCACCAGCAGAAGACAGGGGGCACGCAATCAGCCCCAGCATTTT. Translating gives CATSRRQGARNQPQHF.

This clone was recorded once. The rearrangement uses TRBV24-1 and TRBJ2-3; 13 positions match TRBD2. J gave up 1 base and V 2 bases, and 5 bases lay outside the gene matches. The length of the CDR3 is 18 residues. The germline V gene encodes CDR1 KGHDR and CDR2 SFDVKD. The CDR3: CATSDSRLAGGGTDTQYF. In DNA form, the CDR3 reads TGTGCCACCAGTGATTCCCGACTAGCGGGAGGTGGCACAGATACGCAGTATTTT.

The chain recombines TRBV7-3 with TRBJ2-5; D gene unclear. Germline V CDR1 and CDR2: SGHTA, FQGTGA. Trimming removed 2 bases at V and 5 bases at J, with 9 bases between. This CDR3 spans 13 amino acids. The CDR3 coding sequence is TGTGCCAGCAGCTTACGCCAAGGCGAGACCCAGTACTTC. Translating it yields CASSLRQGETQYF.

The V gene is TRBV28, the J gene TRBJ2-1; D gene uncertain. The CDR3 is made up of 18 amino acids. CDR1 MDHEN and CDR2 SYDVKM come from the germline V gene. Trimming stripped 2 bases from V and 8 bases from J, with 25 bases between. CDR3 in amino acids: CASSLTALKYTTKDEQFF. The DNA of the CDR3 is TGTGCCAGCAGTTTAACGGCGTTGAAATATACTACAAAGGATGAGCAGTTCTTC.

This rearrangement joins TRBV28 to TRBJ1-2; 8 bases are a match to TRBD1. This CDR3 region has 17 residues. V shed 5 bases and J 1 base; nucleotides not matched to a gene: 12. Looked up from germline, CDR1 is MDHEN and CDR2 is SYDVKM. The CDR3 sequence is CASSPPRTGSVNYGYTF. Written as DNA, the CDR3 is TGTGCCAGCAGTCCCCCCAGGACAGGGTCCGTTAACTATGGCTACACCTTC.

This clone is a singleton in its sample. The CDR3 coding sequence is TGTGCCAGCTCACCACCGGCCAGCACCCAAGAGACCCAGTACTTC. It codes for CASSPPASTQETQYF. The rearrangement uses TRBV18 and TRBJ2-5; D is unclear. This CDR3 has 15 residues. CDR1 is KGHSH and CDR2 is LQKENI in the germline V gene. V lost 0 bases and J lost 1, with 9 bases in between. Filled out from reference TRBV18 and TRBJ2-5, the complete variable domain reads NAGVMQNPRHLVRRRGQEARLRCSPMKGHSHVYWYRQLPEEGLKFMVYLQKENIIDESGMPKERFSAEFPKEGPSILRIQQVVRGDSAAYFCASSPPASTQETQYFGPGTRLLVL.